The rows below give T cell receptor beta chains drawn from one sample of a study of T cells in tuberculosis. This table comes from immunoSEQ multiplex PCR, and its TCRdb copy is limited to in-frame clones, with some not included. The profile covers around 35,000 clones, with roughly 92% appearing a single time and over 6.5% taken by the ten largest. What was sequenced was PBMCs. These receptors were taken from a donor aged 5-35 years with latent tuberculosis or without tuberculosis infection. The CDR3 runs from the conserved cysteine through the conserved F or W. Each record gives: V gene, D gene, clone size, J gene, CDR3 protein, CDR3 DNA. The D gene is left open where the match is weak. Not every row has a clone size; where given, it reads once, few, many or a size class.

TRBV11-3,TRBD1,NA,TRBJ2-7,CASSLTGQGDYEQYF,TGTGCCAGCAGCCTTACGGGACAGGGAGACTACGAGCAGTACTTC
TRBV19,NA,NA,TRBJ1-1,CASSIYGEAGTEAFF,TGTGCCAGTAGTATATACGGGGAGGCAGGGACTGAAGCTTTCTTT
TRBV5-6,NA,NA,TRBJ1-5,CASSLGSGWSSDQPQHF,TGTGCCAGCAGCTTGGGGTCCGGGTGGAGCTCCGATCAGCCCCAGCATTTT
TRBV5-1,TRBD1,once,TRBJ1-2,CASSLVFSGGPGQNGYTF,TGCGCCAGCAGCTTGGTCTTTAGTGGTGGACCGGGACAGAATGGCTACACCTTC
TRBV2,NA,NA,TRBJ2-3,CASSAPGHRGTDTQYF,TGTGCCAGCAGCGCTCCGGGACATAGAGGCACAGATACGCAGTATTTT
TRBV5-4,NA,NA,TRBJ1-4,CASSLAEGDGRLFF,TGTGCCAGCAGCTTGGCTGAGGGCGACGGTCGGCTGTTTTTT
TRBV30,NA,once,TRBJ1-4,CAWMIPGTAEEKLFF,TGTGCCTGGATGATCCCCGGGACTGCGGAGGAAAAACTGTTTTTT
TRBV4-3,NA,once,TRBJ1-4,CASSQAARTAASF,TGCGCCAGCAGCCAAGCCGCCCGGACAGCCGCTTCTTTT
TRBV30,TRBD1,NA,TRBJ2-7,CAWSYAIPGQGIEQYF,TGTGCCTGGAGTTACGCAATCCCGGGACAGGGGATCGAGCAGTACTTC
TRBV10-3,NA,once,TRBJ2-2,CATGGTGMAGELFF,TGTGCCACCGGAGGTACAGGGATGGCCGGGGAGCTGTTTTTT
TRBV21-1,NA,few,TRBJ1-1,CASSRGQFCEAFF,TGTGCCAGCAGCCGGGGACAGTTCTGTGAAGCTTTCTTT
TRBV7-7,NA,NA,TRBJ1-1,CASSLSGVGSSEAFF,TGTGCCAGCAGCTTAAGCGGGGTAGGTAGTTCCGAAGCTTTCTTT
TRBV4-1,TRBD1,NA,TRBJ1-2,CASSHLRDRANYGYTF,TGCGCCAGCAGCCATCTACGGGACAGAGCAAACTATGGCTACACCTTC
TRBV19,NA,once,TRBJ1-2,CASSQRPPDSLYGYTF,TGTGCCAGTAGTCAACGCCCTCCCGACAGCCTCTATGGCTACACCTTC
TRBV19,NA,NA,TRBJ1-1,CASIMNTEAFF,TGTGCCAGTATAATGAACACTGAAGCTTTCTTT
TRBV29-1,TRBD1,NA,TRBJ1-2,CSTRTGGESYTF,TGCAGCACCCGGACAGGGGGGGAGAGCTACACCTTC
TRBV4-2,NA,NA,TRBJ2-2,CASSPAGGHTGELFF,TGTGCCAGCAGCCCGGCCGGGGGGCACACCGGGGAGCTGTTTTTT
TRBV6-1,NA,NA,TRBJ2-7,CASSEMRGTEQYF,TGTGCCAGCAGTGAAATGCGAGGCACCGAGCAGTACTTC
TRBV10-2,NA,few,TRBJ1-2,CASTFAGAEGYTF,TGCGCCAGCACTTTCGCAGGGGCTGAGGGCTACACCTTC
TRBV5-1,TRBD1,NA,TRBJ1-6,CASSPARGTADNSPLHF,TGCGCCAGCAGCCCAGCTCGGGGGACAGCAGATAATTCACCCCTCCACTTT
TRBV19,TRBD1,NA,TRBJ2-2,CASSPRWAGGDTGELFF,TGTGCCAGTAGTCCCCGGTGGGCAGGGGGCGACACCGGGGAGCTGTTTTTT
TRBV19,TRBD1,once,TRBJ2-7,CASSKNRQGASYEQYF,TGTGCCAGTAGTAAAAATCGACAGGGCGCCTCCTACGAGCAGTACTTC
TRBV25-1,TRBD1,NA,TRBJ1-1,CASRQTGIGGDTEAFF,TGTGCCAGCCGACAGACCGGAATAGGGGGCGACACTGAAGCTTTCTTT
TRBV4-3,TRBD2,NA,TRBJ2-7,CASSQMLGGDSYEQYF,TGCGCCAGCAGCCAAATGCTCGGGGGGGATTCTTACGAGCAGTACTTC
TRBV27,NA,NA,TRBJ1-6,CASSSQGKGLVSPLHF,TGTGCCAGCAGTTCCCAGGGTAAGGGGTTAGTTTCACCCCTCCACTTT
TRBV29-1,NA,NA,TRBJ1-1,CSVARGASEAFF,TGCAGCGTTGCACGGGGAGCGTCTGAAGCTTTCTTT
TRBV19,NA,NA,TRBJ1-5,CASSPKFSGRQPQHF,TGTGCCAGTAGTCCAAAATTTTCCGGGAGGCAGCCCCAGCATTTT